These 10 T cell receptor beta chains originate from one sample sequenced in a study of response to subunit inactivated influenza vaccine. TCRdb re-derived calls from the RT-PCR reads in MiXCR, one entry per CDR3 protein. The table has about 160,000 distinct CDR3 sequences, roughly 10% seen once. This specimen was non-naive T cells sorted from PBMCs, taken about 6 weeks after vaccination. All receptors come from a man aged 50-60 years who received an inactivated influenza vaccine.

This clonotype was detected a few times. The J gene is TRBJ2-7, the V gene TRBV7-2; 7 nucleotides match TRBD2. J was trimmed by 5 bases and V by 5 bases; bases with no gene match: 12. The CDR3 is 15 amino acids. Germline V gives CDR1 SGHTA, CDR2 FQGNSA. The CDR3 reads CASSAPRAGEDEQYF. In DNA form, the CDR3 reads TGTGCCAGCAGCGCCCCAAGGGCGGGAGAGGACGAGCAGTACTTC.

This clonotype was seen repeatedly, ten times or more. The chain joins TRBV12-3 or TRBV12-4 to TRBJ2-2, with 7 bases that match TRBD1. The CDR3 loop spans 15 amino acids. J was trimmed by 0 bases and V by 3 bases; bases with no gene match: 1. CDR3 loop: CASSFGTANTGELFF. DNA for the CDR3: TGTGCCAGCAGTTTCGGGACAGCGAACACCGGGGAGCTGTTTTTT.

This clonotype was observed a few times. The chain links TRBV9 to TRBJ2-3; D assignment may be TRBD1 or TRBD2 (5 bases each). CDR3 length equals 16 residues. V gave up 0 bases and J gave up 0 bases, with 11 bases separating them. Looked up from germline, CDR1 is SGDLS and CDR2 is YYNGEE. The CDR3 region is CASSVDSGGSTDTQYF. The CDR3 DNA follows: TGTGCCAGCAGCGTAGATTCTGGGGGAAGCACAGATACGCAGTATTTT.

This clonotype was picked up a small number of times. V is TRBV6-1 and J is TRBJ2-5, with unresolved D. The V gene lost 8 bases and the J gene lost 5 bases, with 12 bases spanning the gap. This CDR3 comprises 12 residues. Germline assignment: CDR1 MNHNS and CDR2 SASEGT. CDR3 loop: CASARMEETQYF. CDR3 DNA: TGTGCCAGCGCAAGGATGGAGGAGACCCAGTACTTC.

This clonotype appeared a single time. This rearrangement joins TRBV4-1 to TRBJ2-1, with D perhaps assigned TRBD1 or TRBD2 (5 bases each). Between the trimmed V and J ends, which lost 4 bases and 9 bases, there was a span of 16 bases. This CDR3 spans 14 amino acids. Germline lookup yields CDR1 MGHRA and CDR2 YSYEKL. The CDR3 region is CASSPPGRLSEQFF. In DNA form, the CDR3 reads TGCGCCAGCAGCCCGCCGGGGCGGCTGAGTGAGCAGTTCTTC.

This chain links TRBV10-3 with TRBJ2-5; D is perhaps TRBD2 (5 bases). Germline V gene lookup returns CDR1 ENHRY and CDR2 SYGVKD. This CDR3 spans 13 amino acids. Trimming shortened V by 8 bases and J by 5 bases, and 15 bases separated the two germline ends. CDR3 residues: CAISLAAGETQYF. The CDR3 DNA follows: TGTGCCATCTCCTTGGCCGCGGGTGAGACCCAGTACTTC.

V and J are TRBV10-2 and TRBJ2-1; 11 bases align to TRBD2. This CDR3 is 16 amino acids long. The germline V gene encodes CDR1 WSHSY and CDR2 SAAADI. The V gene end was trimmed by 1 base and the J gene end by 4 bases; junction bases not matched to a gene: 3. CDR3 nucleotides: TGCGCCAGCAGTGAGTTTAGCGGGGGGGCATACAATGAGCAGTTCTTC. Protein sequence: CASSEFSGGAYNEQFF.

The chain is built from TRBV12-3 or TRBV12-4 and TRBJ1-3, with a possible D match to TRBD1 (6 bases). Trimming removed 5 bases from V and 0 bases from J, with 11 bases in between. The CDR3 totals 15 residues. Written as DNA, the CDR3 is TGTGCCAGCAGTACAGGGTACCGCTCTGGAAACACCATATATTTT. It translates to CASSTGYRSGNTIYF.

Ten or more counts support this clonotype. The chain uses TRBV7-9 and TRBJ2-1; 16 nucleotides line up with TRBD2. The trim removed 8 bases at V and 7 bases at J, leaving 5 bases unmatched. The length of the CDR3 is 15 residues. Germline V lookup: CDR1 SEHNR, CDR2 FQNEAQ (reference sequence). The CDR3 is CASGTSGGARNEQFF. The CDR3 nucleotides are TGTGCCAGCGGGACTAGCGGGGGGGCTAGGAATGAGCAGTTCTTC.

This clonotype was observed a handful of times. The chain uses TRBV24-1 and TRBJ2-1; the match to TRBD1 covers 7 bases. CDR1 and CDR2 (germline): KGHDR, SFDVKD. There are 18 residues in the CDR3. V gave up 3 bases and J gave up 8 bases; unmatched junction bases: 18. CDR3 residues: CATSDPMVGRGIIHEQFF. The CDR3 DNA is TGTGCCACCAGTGATCCCATGGTGGGCAGGGGGATCATCCATGAGCAGTTCTTC.